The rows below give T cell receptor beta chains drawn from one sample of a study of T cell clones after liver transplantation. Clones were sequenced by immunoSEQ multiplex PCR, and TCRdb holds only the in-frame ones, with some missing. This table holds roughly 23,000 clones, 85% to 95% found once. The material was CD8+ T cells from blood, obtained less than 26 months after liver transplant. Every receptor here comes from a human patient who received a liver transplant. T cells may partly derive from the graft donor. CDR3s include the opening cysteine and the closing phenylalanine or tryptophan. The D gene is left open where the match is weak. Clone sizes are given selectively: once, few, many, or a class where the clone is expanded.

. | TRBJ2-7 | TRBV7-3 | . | TGTGCCAGCAGCCCGGTCGGCACGACAAGCTCCTACGAGCAGTACTTC | CASSPVGTTSSYEQYF
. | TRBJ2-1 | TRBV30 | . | TGTGCCTGGAGTTTTTCCGGGAGCTCCTACAATGAGCAGTTCTTC | CAWSFSGSSYNEQFF
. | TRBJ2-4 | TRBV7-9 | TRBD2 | TGTGCCACAGGTTTAATAAGCGGGAGAATCCGAAACATTCAGTACTTC | CATGLISGRIRNIQYF
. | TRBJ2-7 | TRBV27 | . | TGTGCCAGCAGGGGCCAGGGGTATCTCTCCTACGAGCAGTACTTC | CASRGQGYLSYEQYF
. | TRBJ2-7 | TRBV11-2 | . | TGTGCCAGCAGCTCACGATCCTACGAGCAGTACTTC | CASSSRSYEQYF
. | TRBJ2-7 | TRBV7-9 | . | TGTGCCAGCAGCTGGGCCGGGGCAGAGCAGTACTTC | CASSWAGAEQYF
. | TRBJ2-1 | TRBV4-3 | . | TGCGCCAGCAGCCAAGATCTATGGCAGGGCTTCAATGAGCAGTTCTTC | CASSQDLWQGFNEQFF
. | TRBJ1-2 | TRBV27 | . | TGTGCCAGCAGCTCGGACATAAACTATGGCTACACCTTC | CASSSDINYGYTF
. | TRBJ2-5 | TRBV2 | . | TGTGCCAGCAGTCAGTCCATCCAAGAGACCCAGTACTTC | CASSQSIQETQYF
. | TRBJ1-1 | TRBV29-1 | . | TGCAGCGTTGAAAGCACTGAAGCTTTCTTT | CSVESTEAFF
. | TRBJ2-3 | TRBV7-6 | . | TGTGCCAACAGCTTAGATGCGGGGTCGGGCACAGATACGCAGTATTTT | CANSLDAGSGTDTQYF
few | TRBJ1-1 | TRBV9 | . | TGTGCCAGCAGCGTAGCAGGAACTGAAGCTTTCTTT | CASSVAGTEAFF
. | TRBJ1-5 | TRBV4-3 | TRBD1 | TGCGCCAGCAGCCAAGAGGCCGGGACAGGGCAGATAATTGGCAATCAGCCCCAGCATTTT | CASSQEAGTGQIIGNQPQHF
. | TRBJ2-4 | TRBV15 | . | TGTGCCACCAGCGGTAGTTCCGGGTTAGGCAAAAACATTCAGTACTTC | CATSGSSGLGKNIQYF
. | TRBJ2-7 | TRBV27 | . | TGTGCCAGCAGTTTATCAAGTCAAGCGACCTACGAGCAGTACTTC | CASSLSSQATYEQYF
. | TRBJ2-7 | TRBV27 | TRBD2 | TGTGCCAGCAGTTCCCTAAGCGGGATCCGCTACGAGCAGTACTTC | CASSSLSGIRYEQYF
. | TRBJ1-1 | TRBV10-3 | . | TGTGCCATCAGTGACCTAAAAGGAGTACGGGTGAACACTGAAGCTTTCTTT | CAISDLKGVRVNTEAFF
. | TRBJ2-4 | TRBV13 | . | TGTGCCAGCAGCTTCCAGCGGGCGGAAAACATTCAGTACTTC | CASSFQRAENIQYF
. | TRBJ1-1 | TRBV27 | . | TGTGCCAGCAGTCCAGTTCACAGTTCGGGGGTCACTGAAGCTTTCTTT | CASSPVHSSGVTEAFF
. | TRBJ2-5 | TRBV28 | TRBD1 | TGTGCCAGCAGTTCAGGGGGCGCCGAGACCCAGTACTTC | CASSSGGAETQYF
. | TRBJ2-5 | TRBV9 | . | TGTGCCAGCAGCGTAGGAGGGACTCCTGGAGAGACCCAGTACTTC | CASSVGGTPGETQYF
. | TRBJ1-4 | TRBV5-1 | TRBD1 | TGCGCCAGCAGCTTGTTTACAGGGGGAGCTAATGAAAAACTGTTTTTT | CASSLFTGGANEKLFF
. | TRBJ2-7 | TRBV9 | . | TGTGCCAGCAGCGCCGGATTTTCCGAGCAGCAGTACTTC | CASSAGFSEQQYF
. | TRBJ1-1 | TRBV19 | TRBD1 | TGTGCCAGTAGTTTGAGAACAGGGGGCCGGAACACTGAAGCTTTCTTT | CASSLRTGGRNTEAFF
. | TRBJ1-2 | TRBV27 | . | TGTGCCAGCAGTTTAAGGGAAGGTCGTGGCTACACCTTC | CASSLREGRGYTF
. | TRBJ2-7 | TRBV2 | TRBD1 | TGTGCCAGCAGTGACCCCCGGGACAGGAGACCCTACGAGCAGTACTTC | CASSDPRDRRPYEQYF
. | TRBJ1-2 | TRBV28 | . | TGTGCCAGCAGTTTTATGGGTCAGGCCTATGGCTACACCTTC | CASSFMGQAYGYTF
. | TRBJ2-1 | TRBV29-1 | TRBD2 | TGCAGCGTGCCCCGGACTAGCGGGAGGGTCGGCCAGTTCTTC | CSVPRTSGRVGQFF
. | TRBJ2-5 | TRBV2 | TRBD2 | TGTGCCAGCAGTGCAACAACTAGCGGGAGGAGCCAAGAGACCCAGTACTTC | CASSATTSGRSQETQYF
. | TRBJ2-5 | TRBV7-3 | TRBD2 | TGTGCCAGCAGCGGCGGGACTAGCGGGCAAGAGACCCAGTACTTC | CASSGGTSGQETQYF
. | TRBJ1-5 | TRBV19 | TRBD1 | TGTGCCAGTAGCCAACCGGGACAGGGGAATCAGCCCCAGCATTTT | CASSQPGQGNQPQHF
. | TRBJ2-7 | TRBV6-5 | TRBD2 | TGTGCCAGCGGGGGGGGAGGGCATCTAGACAAGCAGTACTTC | CASGGGGHLDKQYF
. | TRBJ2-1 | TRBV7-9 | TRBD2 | TGTGCCAGCAGCTCGGGACTAGCGGGCTTCAATGAGCAGTTCTTC | CASSSGLAGFNEQFF
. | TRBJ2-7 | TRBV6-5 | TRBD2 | TGTGCCAGCAGCAAGGGACTAGCGGGTTACGAGCAGTACTTC | CASSKGLAGYEQYF
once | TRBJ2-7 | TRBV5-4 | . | TGTGCCAGCAGCTTGGACAGTCCTCTCGAGCAGTACTTC | CASSLDSPLEQYF
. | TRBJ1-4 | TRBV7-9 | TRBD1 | TGTGCCAGCAGCTTAGTTCGGGGGCCGGGACAGAGGAATGAAAAACTGTTTTTT | CASSLVRGPGQRNEKLFF
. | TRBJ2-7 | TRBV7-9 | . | TGTGCCAGCAGCCCCAGGGGCTACGAGCAGTACTTC | CASSPRGYEQYF
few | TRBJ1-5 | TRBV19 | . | TGTGCCAGTAGTATTTGGGCAGAAGGCAATCAGCCCCAGCATTTT | CASSIWAEGNQPQHF
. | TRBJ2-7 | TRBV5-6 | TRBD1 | TGTGCCAGCAGCCTAGGGGACAGGGAGACCTACGAGCAGTACTTC | CASSLGDRETYEQYF
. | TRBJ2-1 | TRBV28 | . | TGTGCCAGCAGATGGGGCGAGACTGAAGTGCTCTTC | CASRWGETEVLF
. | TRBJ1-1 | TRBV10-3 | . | TGTGCCATCTCGAATGGGGGGACTGAAGCTTTCTTT | CAISNGGTEAFF
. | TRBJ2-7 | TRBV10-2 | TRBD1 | TGCGCCAGCAGGGACAGGGGAACCTACGAGCAGTACTTC | CASRDRGTYEQYF
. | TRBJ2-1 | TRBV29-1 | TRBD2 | TGCAGCGTTGAGGGACTAGCGGGAGGGCCCTCCTACAATGAGCAGTTCTTC | CSVEGLAGGPSYNEQFF
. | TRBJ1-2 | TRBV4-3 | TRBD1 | TGCGCCAGCAGCCTACGACAGGGGGCAAAGGATGGCTACACCTTC | CASSLRQGAKDGYTF
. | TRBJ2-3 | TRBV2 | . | TGTGCCGGGTACAGGGTAGATACGCAGTATTTT | CAGYRVDTQYF
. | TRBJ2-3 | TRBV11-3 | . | TGTGCCAGCAGCTTAGATGAGGGCAGGGGAACAACAGATACGCAGTATTTT | CASSLDEGRGTTDTQYF
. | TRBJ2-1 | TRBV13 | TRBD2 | TGTGCCAGCAGCCCACAGGGACTAGCGGGAGGGCCCCCCTACAATGAGCAGTTCTTC | CASSPQGLAGGPPYNEQFF